Sequencing of this T cell receptor (beta chain) was carried out in a study of cytomegalovirus exposure and HLA in healthy donors. A multiplex PCR was run with 60 Vbeta primers and 13 Jbeta primers. TCRdb's table, derived via immunoSEQ multiplex PCR, lists solely in-frame clones and lacks some. The sample holds 20,000 to 25,000 clones. V was shortened by 0 bases and J by 0 bases, with 6 bases between the two germline ends. The CDR3 totals 14 residues. From germline, CDR1 is SGHRS and CDR2 YFSETQ. Sequences were obtained from PBMCs. This clonotype was obtained from a male donor in good health and CMV-seropositive. The V gene is TRBV5-1, the J gene TRBJ1-1, with D uncertain. CDR3 sequence reads: CASSLELMNTEAFF. CDR3 sequence (DNA): TGCGCCAGCAGCTTGGAACTGATGAACACTGAAGCTTTCTTT.